This T cell receptor beta chain is drawn from a study of blood T cell repertoires in COVID-19. Background on the study: PBMCs, B-cell-depleted T cells, or T cells were the source of the cDNA or gDNA that made up the material.

Methods used by the authors: Amplification with reference gene primers provided the estimates of nucleated cell counts. The data were produced by immunoSEQ multiplex PCR, yet TCRdb's version contains in-frame clones alone and is incomplete. V and J calls and clone size are given by that table; D and trimming were obtained from the DNA. The table shows 250,000 or so clones, with 80% to 95% occurring only once. Trimming took 4 bases from V and 3 from J; bases not matched to a gene: 12. CDR1 is SGHRS, CDR2 YFSETQ, per germline. This CDR3 spans 16 amino acids. The rearrangement uses TRBV5-1 and TRBJ1-1; 7 nucleotides agree with TRBD1. The clonotype comes from a man aged 40-49 years who had been exposed to COVID-19. Input material: PBMCs or T cells enriched from blood (not recorded which). CDR3 in amino acids: CASSRQGPIMDTEAFF. CDR3 nucleotide sequence: TGCGCCAGCAGCCGACAGGGACCCATTATGGACACTGAAGCTTTCTTT.